The TCR beta chain described here comes from a study of control samples from healthy donors and cancer patients. The data were produced by immunoSEQ multiplex PCR, yet TCRdb's version contains in-frame clones alone and is incomplete. The data show around 110,000 clones, approximately 90% seen once. CDR1 and CDR2 from the germline V gene are MNHEY and SVGAGI. The CDR3 has 15 residues. V was pared by 4 bases and J by 4 bases, with 5 bases of the junction left unmatched. This chain connects TRBV6-5 to TRBJ2-3; 10 bases map to TRBD2. The sequencing sample was made of blood. This TCR derives from a woman aged 70-85 years in good health. The CDR3 spells CASSSWTSGADTQYF. Here the CDR3 DNA reads TGTGCCAGCAGTTCTTGGACTAGCGGCGCAGATACGCAGTATTTT.